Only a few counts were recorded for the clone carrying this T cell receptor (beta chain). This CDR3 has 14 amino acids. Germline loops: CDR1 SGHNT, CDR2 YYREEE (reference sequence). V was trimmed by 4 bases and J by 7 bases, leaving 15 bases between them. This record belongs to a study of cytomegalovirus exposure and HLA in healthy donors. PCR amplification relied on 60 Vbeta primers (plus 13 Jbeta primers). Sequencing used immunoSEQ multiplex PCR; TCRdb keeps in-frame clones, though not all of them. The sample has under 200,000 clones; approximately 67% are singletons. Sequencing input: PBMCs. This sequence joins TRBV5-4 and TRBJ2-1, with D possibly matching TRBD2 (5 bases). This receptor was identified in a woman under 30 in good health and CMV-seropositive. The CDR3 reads CASSGWTSKNEQFF. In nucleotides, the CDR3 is TGTGCCAGCAGCGGGTGGACTTCTAAGAATGAGCAGTTCTTC.